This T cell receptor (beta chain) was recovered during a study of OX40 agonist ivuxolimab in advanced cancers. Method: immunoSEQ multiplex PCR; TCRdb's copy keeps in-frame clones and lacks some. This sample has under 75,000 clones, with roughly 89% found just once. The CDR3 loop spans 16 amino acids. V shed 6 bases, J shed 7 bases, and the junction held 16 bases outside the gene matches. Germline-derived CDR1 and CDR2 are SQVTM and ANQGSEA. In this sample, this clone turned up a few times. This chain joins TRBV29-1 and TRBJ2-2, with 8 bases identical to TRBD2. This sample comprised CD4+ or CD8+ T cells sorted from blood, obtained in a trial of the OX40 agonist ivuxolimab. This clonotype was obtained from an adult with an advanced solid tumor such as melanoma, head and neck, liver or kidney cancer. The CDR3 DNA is TGCAGCGTATCCCCCCACGGGAGCGGGAGAGGCGGGGAGCTGTTTTTT. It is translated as CSVSPHGSGRGGELFF.